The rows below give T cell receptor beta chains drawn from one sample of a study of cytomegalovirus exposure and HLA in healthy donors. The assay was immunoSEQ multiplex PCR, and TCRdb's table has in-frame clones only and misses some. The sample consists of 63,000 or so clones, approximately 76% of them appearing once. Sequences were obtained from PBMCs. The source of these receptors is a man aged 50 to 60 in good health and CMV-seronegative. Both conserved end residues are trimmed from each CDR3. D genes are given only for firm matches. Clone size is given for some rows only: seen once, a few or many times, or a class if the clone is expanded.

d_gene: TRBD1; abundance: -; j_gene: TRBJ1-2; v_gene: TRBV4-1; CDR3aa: ASSPDRGLGGYT
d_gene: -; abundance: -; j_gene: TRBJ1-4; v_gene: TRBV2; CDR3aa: ASNGESTATTNEKLF
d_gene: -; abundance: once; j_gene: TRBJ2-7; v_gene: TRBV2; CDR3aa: ASSEAGATYEQY
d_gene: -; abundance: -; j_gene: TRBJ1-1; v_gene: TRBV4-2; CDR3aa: ASSQDPGKNTEAF
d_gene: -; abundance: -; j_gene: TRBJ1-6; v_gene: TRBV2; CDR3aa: ASSGGGEGNSPLH
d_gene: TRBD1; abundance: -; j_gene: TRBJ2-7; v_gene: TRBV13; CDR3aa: ASSPGQGSYEQY
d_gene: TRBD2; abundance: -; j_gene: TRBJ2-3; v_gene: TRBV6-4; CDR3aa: ASSDSTSGGADTQY
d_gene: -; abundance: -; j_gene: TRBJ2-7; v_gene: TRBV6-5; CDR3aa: ASSRTTPGDEQY
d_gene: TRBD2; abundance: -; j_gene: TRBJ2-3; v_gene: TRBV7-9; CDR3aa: ASSSLGGVADTQY
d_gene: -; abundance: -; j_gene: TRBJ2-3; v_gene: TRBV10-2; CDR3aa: ASSAGAGGDTQY
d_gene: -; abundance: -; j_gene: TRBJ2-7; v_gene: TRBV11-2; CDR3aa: ASSLDGGPYEQY
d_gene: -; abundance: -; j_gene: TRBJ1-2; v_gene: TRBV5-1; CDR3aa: ASSVQGAANYGYT
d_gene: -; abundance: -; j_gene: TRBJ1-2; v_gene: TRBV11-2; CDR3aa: ASSLEGAAGGYGYT
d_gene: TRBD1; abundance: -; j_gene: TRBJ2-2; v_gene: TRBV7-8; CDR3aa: ASSIDRVGNTGELF
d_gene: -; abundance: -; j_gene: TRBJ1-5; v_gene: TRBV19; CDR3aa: ASRPTRPPRGKGSNQPQH
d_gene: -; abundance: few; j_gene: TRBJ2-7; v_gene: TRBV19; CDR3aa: ASIDGGSYEQY
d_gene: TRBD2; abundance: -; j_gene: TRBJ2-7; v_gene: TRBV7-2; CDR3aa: ASSSLWGEGEQY
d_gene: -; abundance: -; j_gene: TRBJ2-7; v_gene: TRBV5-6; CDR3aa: ASSLQQFREQY
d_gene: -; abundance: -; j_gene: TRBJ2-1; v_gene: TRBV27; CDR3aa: ASSPLPRENEQF
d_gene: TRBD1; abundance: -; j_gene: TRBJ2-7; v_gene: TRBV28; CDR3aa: ASSSGTGDFYEQY
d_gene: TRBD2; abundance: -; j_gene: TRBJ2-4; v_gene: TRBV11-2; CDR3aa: ASSLVSGGTVH
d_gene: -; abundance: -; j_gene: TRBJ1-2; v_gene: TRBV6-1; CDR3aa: ASRVAGENYGYT
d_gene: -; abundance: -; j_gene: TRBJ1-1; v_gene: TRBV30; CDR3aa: AWSAGGGNTEAF
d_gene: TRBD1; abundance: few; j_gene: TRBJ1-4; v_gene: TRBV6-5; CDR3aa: ASSGNRGPEKLF
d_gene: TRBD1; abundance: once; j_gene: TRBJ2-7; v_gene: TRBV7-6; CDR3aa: ASSPIPGQTYEQY
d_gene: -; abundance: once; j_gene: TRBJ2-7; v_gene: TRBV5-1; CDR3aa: ASSLGGGASYEQY
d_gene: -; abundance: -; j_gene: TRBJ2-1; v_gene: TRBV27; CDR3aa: ASSLESSTSYNEQL
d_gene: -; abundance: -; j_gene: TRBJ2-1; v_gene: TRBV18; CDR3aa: ASSPLGSNEQF
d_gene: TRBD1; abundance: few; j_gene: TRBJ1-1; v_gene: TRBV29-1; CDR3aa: SVRTGSEGAEAF
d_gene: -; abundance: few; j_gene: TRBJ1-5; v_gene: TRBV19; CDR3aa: ASSTGGPQH
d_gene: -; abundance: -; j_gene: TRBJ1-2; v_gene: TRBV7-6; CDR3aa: ASSLPQGYGYT
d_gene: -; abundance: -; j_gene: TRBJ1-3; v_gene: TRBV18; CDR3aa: ASKPGSSGNTIY
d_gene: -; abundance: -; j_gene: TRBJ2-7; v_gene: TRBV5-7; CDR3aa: ATGGGGSYEQY
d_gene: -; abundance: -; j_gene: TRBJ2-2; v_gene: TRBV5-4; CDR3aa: ASSFLRNTGELF
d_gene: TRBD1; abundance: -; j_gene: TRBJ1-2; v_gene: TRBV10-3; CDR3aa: AISRRQGLGYGYT
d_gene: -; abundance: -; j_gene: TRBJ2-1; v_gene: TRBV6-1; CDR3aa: ASSVGGNEQF
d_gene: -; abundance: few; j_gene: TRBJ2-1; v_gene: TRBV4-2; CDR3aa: ASSQGPTGPFYNEQF
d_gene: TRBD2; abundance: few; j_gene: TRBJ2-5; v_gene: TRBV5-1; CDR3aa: ASSPLGGGLQETQY
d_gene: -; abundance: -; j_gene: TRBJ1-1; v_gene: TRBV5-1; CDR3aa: ASGDRFRSTEAF
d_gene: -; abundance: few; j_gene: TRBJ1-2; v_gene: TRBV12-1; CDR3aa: ASSYHTGKDYGYT
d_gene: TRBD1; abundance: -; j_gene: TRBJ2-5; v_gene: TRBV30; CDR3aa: AWASGQGARWTQY
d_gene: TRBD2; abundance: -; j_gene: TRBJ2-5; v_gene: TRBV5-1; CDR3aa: ASSRASGGAGYQETQY
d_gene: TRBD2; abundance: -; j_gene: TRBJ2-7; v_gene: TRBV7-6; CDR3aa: ASSLGRAVVAGRLSSYEQY
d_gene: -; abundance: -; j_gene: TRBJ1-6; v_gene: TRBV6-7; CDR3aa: ASQPPGGSLNSPLH
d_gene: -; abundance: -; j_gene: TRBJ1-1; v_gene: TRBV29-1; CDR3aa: SFLPGAF
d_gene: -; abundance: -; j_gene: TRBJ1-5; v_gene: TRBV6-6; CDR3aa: ASIGASNQPQH
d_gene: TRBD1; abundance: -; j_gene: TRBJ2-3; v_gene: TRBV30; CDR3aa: AWSALRQGPHRTQY
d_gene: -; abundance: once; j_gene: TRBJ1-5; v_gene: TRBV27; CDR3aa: ASSFYRGGDSNQPQH
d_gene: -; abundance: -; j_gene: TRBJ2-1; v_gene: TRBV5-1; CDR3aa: ASSAEAPYNEQF
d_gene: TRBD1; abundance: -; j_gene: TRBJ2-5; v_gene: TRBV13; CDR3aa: ASSPPGQGFETQY